One and the same sample provided the 27 T cell receptor beta chains below, sequenced in a study of T cell repertoires in cytomegalovirus infection. Their antigens remain unidentified. TCRdb reprocessed the reads with MiXCR, giving one entry per CDR3 protein. The data show about 270,000 distinct CDR3 sequences, 20% to 25% seen once. The sample was cultured PBMCs, taken from culture after CMV antigen stimulation. These receptors came from a human donor in good health (CMV status not recorded). Some clones in this sample may be carry-over from other donors' samples.

There are many counts of this clonotype. The chain carries TRBV7-2 and TRBJ2-1; TRBD2 matches 13 bases. V gave up 3 bases and J gave up 4 bases; unmatched junction bases: 9. Germline CDR1 is SGHTA and CDR2 is FQGNSA. This CDR3 has 18 residues. CDR3 bases: TGTGCCAGCAGCTTTCCCCTCTGGACTAGCGGGAGATACAATGAGCAGTTCTTC. It is translated as CASSFPLWTSGRYNEQFF.

The table lists this clonotype with a few counts. This chain joins TRBV4-3 and TRBJ2-3; 13 bases are shared with TRBD2. Unmatched junction bases numbered 7, after V lost 0 bases and J lost 4 bases. CDR3 length: 18 residues. Germline CDR1 is LGHNA and CDR2 is YSLEER. CDR3 sequence reads: CASSQDTTSGRISDTQYF. The CDR3 DNA is TGCGCCAGCAGCCAAGATACGACTAGCGGGAGGATATCAGATACGCAGTATTTT.

V is TRBV24-1 and J is TRBJ1-5; D uncertain. The CDR3 spans 12 residues. The V end lost 4 bases, the J end lost 4 bases, and 4 bases lay between the germline ends. Germline loops: CDR1 KGHDR, CDR2 SFDVKD. The CDR3 spells CATSDPNQPQHF. The CDR3 DNA follows: TGTGCCACCAGTGACCCAAATCAGCCCCAGCATTTT.

This clonotype has more than one count but fewer than ten. The V gene is TRBV18, the J gene TRBJ2-3, with a possible D match to TRBD1 (5 bases). The CDR3 is 13 residues long. Germline lookup yields CDR1 KGHSH and CDR2 LQKENI. V was shortened by 8 bases and J by 4 bases, with 13 bases between the two germline ends. Here the CDR3 reads CASLEWGADTQYF. In nucleotides, the CDR3 is TGTGCCAGCCTTGAGTGGGGCGCAGATACGCAGTATTTT.

Ten or more counts support this clonotype. The chain links TRBV10-3 to TRBJ2-5, with a weak D call TRBD2 (5 bases). The V end lost 7 bases, the J end lost 0 bases, and 15 bases lay between the germline ends. Germline CDR1 ENHRY, CDR2 SYGVKD. This CDR3 spans 15 amino acids. DNA of the CDR3: TGTGCCATCAAACTAGGATTGGGGTACCAAGAGACCCAGTACTTC. This sequence encodes CAIKLGLGYQETQYF.

Only a few counts were recorded for this clonotype. The V call is TRBV4-1, the J call TRBJ2-1, with 10 bases matching TRBD2. Trimming cost V 4 bases and J 8 bases; bases outside gene matches: 8. The CDR3 runs to 15 residues. CDR1 is MGHRA and CDR2 is YSYEKL in the germline V gene. CDR3 in amino acids: CASSLPERGGDEQFF. The CDR3 nucleotides read TGCGCCAGCAGCCTTCCGGAGCGGGGGGGAGATGAGCAGTTCTTC.

This clonotype was seen only a few times. The genes are TRBV19 and TRBJ2-2; TRBD1 matches 11 bases. Looked up from germline, CDR1 is LNHDA and CDR2 is SQIVND (reference sequence). V trimming: 5 bases; J trimming: 2 bases; junction bases outside the gene matches: 7. This CDR3 region has 17 residues. Here the CDR3 reads CASSHRTGGINTGELFF. The CDR3 DNA reads as TGTGCCAGTAGTCACAGGACAGGGGGCATTAACACCGGGGAGCTGTTTTTT. The complete variable domain, with remaining parts taken from reference TRBV19 and TRBJ2-2, reads DGGITQSPKYLFRKEGQNVTLSCEQNLNHDAMYWYRQDPGQGLRLIYYSQIVNDFQKGDIAEGYSVSREKKESFPLTVTSAQKNPTAFYLCASSHRTGGINTGELFFGEGSRLTVL.

This clonotype was counted ten times or more. The V call is TRBV4-1, the J call TRBJ2-7; D gene ambiguous. Germline values: CDR1 MGHRA, CDR2 YSYEKL. This CDR3 region has 14 residues. V was clipped by 5 bases and J by 4 bases, with 15 bases between them. DNA for the CDR3: TGCGCCAGCAGCTTCGGACCAAACTCATACGAGCAGTACTTC. Residues: CASSFGPNSYEQYF.

The rearrangement uses TRBV7-9 and TRBJ2-5; 10 nucleotides match TRBD2. Germline-derived CDR1 and CDR2 are SEHNR and FQNEAQ (reference sequence). CDR3 size: 14 residues. Trimming cost V 8 bases and J 4 bases; bases outside gene matches: 7. The DNA of the CDR3 is TGTGCCAGCGTAGCGGGAGGTGTTGGAGAGACCCAGTACTTC. It yields the protein CASVAGGVGETQYF.

This clonotype was seen a few times. The chain uses TRBV19 and TRBJ1-4; a weak D match, TRBD1 (6 bases). This CDR3 is built from 12 residues. Germline V gene data show CDR1 as LNHDA and CDR2 as SQIVND (reference sequence). CDR3 sequence: CATAGDYEKLFF. The CDR3 DNA sequence: TGTGCTACGGCAGGGGATTATGAAAAACTGTTTTTT.

This clonotype showed up just a few times. An end of the junction does not agree with germline; a read error may underlie this. The V gene is TRBV7-7, the J gene TRBJ2-1, with a possible D match to TRBD1 (5 bases). CDR3 size: 15 residues. The germline V gene has CDR1 SSHAT and CDR2 FNYEAQ (reference sequence). In nucleotides, the CDR3 is TGTGCTAGCAGCTTCTCCCCACAGGTAGGGGATGAGCAGTTCTTC. Encoded protein: CASSFSPQVGDEQFF. Full variable domain (rest looked up from reference TRBV7-7 and TRBJ2-1): GAGVSQSPRYKVTKRGQDVTLRCDPISSHATLYWYQQALGQGPEFLTYFNYEAQPDKSGLPSDRFSAERPEGSISTLTIQRTEQRDSAMYRCASSFSPQVGDEQFFGPGTRLTVL.

The J gene is TRBJ2-5, the V gene TRBV18; D is ambiguous. Germline V gene sequence: CDR1 KGHSH, CDR2 LQKENI. The CDR3 runs to 11 residues. The V gene lost 8 bases and the J gene lost 5 bases, with 9 bases spanning the gap. Here the CDR3 DNA reads TGTGCCAGCAGTCCAGCGGAGACCCAGTACTTC. This encodes CASSPAETQYF.

This clonotype was seen only once. The genes are TRBV28 and TRBJ1-2, with TRBD1 matching 7 bases. The V gene end was trimmed by 10 bases and the J gene end by 0 bases; junction bases not matched to a gene: 8. The CDR3 has 14 amino acids. The germline gives CDR1 MDHEN, CDR2 SYDVKM. CDR3: CATREGASNYGYTF. CDR3 bases: TGTGCCACCAGGGAGGGGGCATCTAACTATGGCTACACCTTC.

This clonotype was seen a few times. V is TRBV7-6 and J is TRBJ2-7; D is unclear. The ends were cut back, 5 bases at V and 4 bases at J, with 6 bases in the middle. Germline CDR1 is SGHVS and CDR2 is FNYEAQ. The CDR3 loop spans 11 amino acids. As DNA, the CDR3 is TGTGCCAGCAGCCCCAGATACGAGCAGTACTTC. It codes for CASSPRYEQYF.

The J gene is TRBJ1-1, the V gene TRBV18; D not resolved. The germline CDR1 and CDR2 sequences are KGHSH and LQKENI. The CDR3 contains 15 residues. Trimming took 3 bases from V and 1 from J, leaving 12 bases between them. The CDR3, as DNA: TGTGCCAGCTCACCCACTTTACAGCCGAACACTGAAGCTTTCTTT. This encodes CASSPTLQPNTEAFF.

The chain uses TRBV2 and TRBJ1-1; 9 nucleotides match TRBD1. CDR3 size: 12 residues. Trimming at V came to 8 bases and at J to 4 bases, leaving 2 bases not matched to a gene. CDR1 and CDR2 from the germline V gene are SNHLY and FYNNEI. For the CDR3, the DNA is TGTGCCAGCGGGACAGGGATCACTGAAGCTTTCTTT. Protein sequence: CASGTGITEAFF.

The table lists this clonotype with many counts. J is TRBJ2-7 and V is TRBV7-6; 9 bases fit TRBD2. Trimming removed 2 bases from V and 4 bases from J; junction bases left unmatched: 6. This CDR3 region has 15 residues. Germline V gives CDR1 SGHVS, CDR2 FNYEAQ. The CDR3 sequence: CASSLLSAGGYEQYF. Here the CDR3 DNA reads TGTGCCAGCAGCTTATTGTCGGCGGGAGGGTACGAGCAGTACTTC.

This clonotype was detected a few times. The gene calls are TRBV6-2 or TRBV6-3 and TRBJ2-7; 10 bases map to TRBD2. Germline loops: CDR1 MNHEY, CDR2 SVGEGT. CDR3 length equals 16 residues. With V trimmed by 2 bases and J by 7 bases, 11 bases remained unmatched. CDR3 protein: CASSYEWLAGAGEQYF. In DNA form, the CDR3 reads TGTGCCAGCAGTTACGAATGGCTAGCGGGAGCGGGGGAGCAGTACTTC.

This clonotype occurred many times. The chain has TRBV7-2 and TRBJ1-4; D is perhaps TRBD1 (6 bases). Germline V gene data show CDR1 as SGHTA and CDR2 as FQGNSA. Trimming left V 5 bases short and J 0 bases short, with 10 bases between. The CDR3 is made up of 15 amino acids. CDR3 in amino acids: CASSPGQPTNEKLFF. Here the CDR3 DNA reads TGTGCCAGCAGCCCTGGACAGCCAACTAATGAAAAACTGTTTTTT.

This clonotype was counted only a few times. The rearrangement joins TRBV25-1 to TRBJ2-5; tentative D call: TRBD1 (5 bases). Between the trimmed V and J ends, which lost 4 bases and 3 bases, there was a span of 12 bases. This CDR3 comprises 14 residues. The germline gives CDR1 MGHDK, CDR2 SYGVNS. CDR3 region: CASSAPGNKETQYF. CDR3 coding DNA: TGTGCCAGCAGTGCCCCAGGGAACAAAGAGACCCAGTACTTC.

This clonotype was counted between two and nine times. This chain uses TRBV12-3 or TRBV12-4 with TRBJ2-1; tentative D call: TRBD1 (6 bases). The CDR3 spans 19 residues. The V gene lost 5 bases and the J gene lost 7 bases, with 30 bases spanning the gap. The CDR3 loop reads CASSVFPFMTSPQGNEQFF. The CDR3 nucleotides read TGTGCCAGCAGTGTATTTCCGTTCATGACTTCCCCTCAGGGGAATGAGCAGTTCTTC.

Only a few counts were recorded for this clonotype. The chain joins TRBV7-2 to TRBJ2-3; weak D call: TRBD2 (5 bases). V gave up 4 bases and J gave up 3 bases, with 11 bases separating them. Germline V gene data show CDR1 as SGHTA and CDR2 as FQGNSA. The CDR3 consists of 14 residues. CDR3 sequence (DNA): TGTGCCAGCAGCTCCAAGAGAGGGACAGATACGCAGTATTTT. Amino acids: CASSSKRGTDTQYF.

This clonotype was observed a handful of times. The chain employs TRBV6-1 and TRBJ2-7; D gene ambiguous. With 3 bases removed from V and 3 bases from J, the gap between germline ends came to 12 bases. CDR3 length: 14 residues. The germline V gene has CDR1 MNHNS and CDR2 SASEGT. The CDR3 here is CASSEDQEFYEQYV. CDR3 nucleotide sequence: TGTGCCAGCAGTGAGGATCAGGAGTTCTACGAGCAGTACGTC.

The CDR3 loop reads CASKFRRLSYNEQFF. The CDR3, as DNA: TGTGCCAGCAAATTCAGGAGACTTTCTTACAATGAGCAGTTCTTC. The chain is built from TRBV6-2 or TRBV6-3 and TRBJ2-1; no firm D call. The V end lost 7 bases, the J end lost 4 bases, and 17 bases lay between the germline ends. Germline values: CDR1 MNHEY, CDR2 SVGEGT. The CDR3 loop spans 15 amino acids.

This clonotype has ten or more counts. V gene TRBV11-1 combines with J gene TRBJ2-7; D gene uncertain. Germline assignment: CDR1 SGHAT and CDR2 FQDESV (reference sequence). CDR3 length: 14 amino acids. Deletions cut 1 base from V and 2 bases from J, with 9 bases between. The chain's CDR3 is CASSLGQLTYEQYF. The CDR3 DNA follows: TGTGCCAGCAGCTTAGGGCAGCTTACCTACGAGCAGTACTTC.

In its sample, this clonotype was seen a few times. The chain recombines TRBV4-1 with TRBJ2-7; TRBD2 matches at 8 bases. The V gene end was trimmed by 4 bases and the J gene end by 3 bases; junction bases not matched to a gene: 8. Germline assignment: CDR1 MGHRA and CDR2 YSYEKL. The length of the CDR3 is 15 residues. The CDR3 sequence: CASSLRSSGNYEQYV. The CDR3 nucleotides are TGCGCCAGCAGCCTTAGAAGTAGCGGGAACTACGAGCAGTACGTC.

In this sample, this clonotype turned up a few times. The rearrangement joins TRBV29-1 to TRBJ2-1; D is unresolved. V was clipped by 5 bases and J by 9 bases, with 14 bases between them. CDR1 and CDR2 from the germline V gene are SQVTM and ANQGSEA. The CDR3 length is 12 residues. CDR3: CSVTHIEFEQFF. The DNA for the CDR3 is TGCAGCGTTACACACATTGAGTTTGAGCAGTTCTTC.